Listed below are T cell receptor beta chains from one sample, sequenced in a study of cytomegalovirus exposure and HLA in healthy donors. Here immunoSEQ multiplex PCR was the method, and the copy in TCRdb shows in-frame clones only, minus some. This table has hundreds of thousands of clones, around 86% appearing once. Sequenced input: PBMCs. These receptors originate from a woman aged 18 to 35 in good health and CMV-seronegative. Each CDR3 is given without its conserved first and last residue. The order of the fields is V gene, CDR3 protein.

>TRBV7-9
ASSLLSGTLTVPGEQY
>TRBV9
ASSAGGLGGSYEQY
>TRBV10-2
ASSIDTNYEQY
>TRBV27
ASSLSGGNEQY
>TRBV27
ASSFQMNTEAF
>TRBV15
ATGSGGTQY
>TRBV7-3
ASSQPGTGELF
>TRBV7-2
ASSSAETQY
>TRBV2
ASSQDSLNTEAF
>TRBV30
AWSVGGTLFVGELF
>TRBV6-5
ASSYDEGSGNSPLH
>TRBV2
ASSDGGPSPLH
>TRBV13
ASSLVRKPYEQY
>TRBV19
ASSRSGGTGELF
>TRBV2
ASSDFTGTNFKPLH
>TRBV5-8
ASSPQGLAKNIQY
>TRBV25-1
ASSLQAGRHEQY
>TRBV7-3
ASSSGFGPNTGELF
>TRBV6-5
ASSSTPGREKLF
>TRBV14
ASSQGTGAGYPQH
>TRBV6-1
ATPPSGVYNEQF
>TRBV10-2
ASSESLAVAETQY
>TRBV5-1
ASSFLRDRVGEQY
>TRBV6-6
ASSHDWGATDTQY